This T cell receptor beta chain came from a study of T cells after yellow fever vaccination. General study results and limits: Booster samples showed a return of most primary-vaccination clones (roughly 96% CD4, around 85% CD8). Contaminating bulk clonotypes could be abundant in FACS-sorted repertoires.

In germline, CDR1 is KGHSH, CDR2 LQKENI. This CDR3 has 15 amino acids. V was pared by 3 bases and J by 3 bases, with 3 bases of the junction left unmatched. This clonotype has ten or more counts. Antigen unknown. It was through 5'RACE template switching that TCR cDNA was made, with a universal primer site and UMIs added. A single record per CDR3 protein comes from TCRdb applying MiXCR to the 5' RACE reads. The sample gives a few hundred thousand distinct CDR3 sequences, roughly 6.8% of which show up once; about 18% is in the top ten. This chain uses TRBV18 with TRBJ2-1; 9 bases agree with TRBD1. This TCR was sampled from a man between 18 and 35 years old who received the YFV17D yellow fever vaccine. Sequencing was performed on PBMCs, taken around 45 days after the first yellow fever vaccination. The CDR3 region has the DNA TGTGCCAGCTCACCGGGACAGGGCTACTACAATGAGCAGTTCTTC. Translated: CASSPGQGYYNEQFF.